This T cell receptor (beta chain) comes out of a study of metastatic and nonmetastatic thyroid tumors. Study overall: Comparison of repertoires was carried out across blood and tumor or nodule tissue from malignant and benign thyroid patients.

Per the original methods: The study took CDR3 differences across clinicopathological groups and made a distant-metastasis classifier for papillary thyroid cancer from them. Using MiXCR, TCRdb re-called clones from the PCR reads. V and J calls and clone size were set by TCRdb, not the authors. The sample holds 30,000 to 45,000 clones, 26% seen once. Patients underwent thyroid surgery, and none had received any treatment before it. After removal of 5 bases from V and 1 base from J, the junction contained 11 bases not matched to a gene. CDR1 is LGHDT, CDR2 YNNKEL, per germline (reference sequence). The CDR3 is 16 residues long.

The sequence came from a female donor with papillary thyroid cancer or a benign thyroid nodule (not recorded which). Some clones in this sample may be carry-over from other donors' samples. V is TRBV3-1 and J is TRBJ2-7, with TRBD1 matching over 7 bases. Sequenced sample: blood. In DNA form, the CDR3 reads TGTGCCAGCAGCTCCGTGACAGGGAATTTGTCCTACGAGCAGTACTTC. This gives the protein CASSSVTGNLSYEQYF.